The clone carrying this TCR beta chain appeared once. Germline loops: CDR1 SGHRS, CDR2 YFSETQ. Trimming removed 5 bases from V and 5 bases from J, with 9 bases in between. The CDR3 has 12 amino acids. This record comes from a study of blood T cells in healthy people across ages. A second PCR of about 6 to 11 cycles used a sample-barcoded 5' primer and a J-beta primer mix. Each CDR3 protein is one row after TCRdb ran MiXCR on the 5' RACE reads. Seen here are 1.5 million to 2 million distinct CDR3 sequences, roughly 30% observed once, and the top ten hold about 8%. The sequencing input was blood. This chain uses TRBV5-1 with TRBJ2-3; no reliable D call. This receptor was taken from a woman aged 25-40 years in good health. For the CDR3, the DNA is TGCGCCAGCAGTACACATAAAGATACGCAGTATTTT. Amino acids: CASSTHKDTQYF.